A selection of T cell receptor beta chains follows, all from one sample in a study of T-cell reconstitution after alpha-beta-depleted transplantation in children. MiXCR was run by TCRdb on the PCR reads, yielding one entry per CDR3 protein. Seen here are about 400,000 distinct CDR3 sequences, about a fifth observed once, and the top ten hold around 3.9%. This specimen was PBMCs from the stem cell graft donor, taken from the stem cell graft. The origin of the receptors is a human donor who donated a stem cell graft to a child with acute myeloid leukemia. The CDR3 runs from the conserved cysteine through the conserved F or W. D genes are given only for firm matches.

.	TRBV27	TRBJ2-2	CASSVGLPKGTGELFF
TRBD2	TRBV11-1	TRBJ2-4	CASSLALASGAAGDKNIQYF
.	TRBV5-6	TRBJ2-1	CASSSPANSYNEQFF
TRBD1	TRBV28	TRBJ2-7	CASSAGQGLGEQYF
TRBD2	TRBV6-1	TRBJ2-1	CASESGSSYNEQFF
TRBD1	TRBV27	TRBJ2-7	CASSWTGQRPYEQYF
.	TRBV20-1	TRBJ2-1	CSARDDSYNEQFF
.	TRBV27	TRBJ1-1	CASSYHDGTEAFF
TRBD1	TRBV27	TRBJ2-7	CASSLAGTGGYEQYF
.	TRBV15	TRBJ2-7	CATSRDVRAYEQYF
.	TRBV27	TRBJ2-1	CASSLLTAGPYNEQFF
.	TRBV7-8	TRBJ2-5	CASSFPAGYQETQYF
.	TRBV29-1	TRBJ2-1	CSVEGQLGALLHNEQFF
.	TRBV20-1	TRBJ2-1	CSAREAELYNEQFF
TRBD2	TRBV24-1	TRBJ2-5	CATSEVGGLAEETQYF
.	TRBV6-1	TRBJ2-1	CASGNDVSSYNEQFF
TRBD1	TRBV29-1	TRBJ2-5	CSASTGTGKETQYF
.	TRBV7-9	TRBJ1-5	CASSLGGGTDPQHF